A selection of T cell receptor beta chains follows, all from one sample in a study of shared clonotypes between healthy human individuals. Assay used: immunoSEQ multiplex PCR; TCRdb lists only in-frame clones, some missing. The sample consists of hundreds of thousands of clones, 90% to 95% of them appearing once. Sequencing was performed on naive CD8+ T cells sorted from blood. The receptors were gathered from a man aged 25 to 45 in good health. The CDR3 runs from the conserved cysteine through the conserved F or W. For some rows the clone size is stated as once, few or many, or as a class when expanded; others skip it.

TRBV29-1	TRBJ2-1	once	CSVHVGSYNEQFF
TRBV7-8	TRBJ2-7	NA	CASSLGPPGGTYEQYF
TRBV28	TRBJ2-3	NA	CASSKTTTDTQYF
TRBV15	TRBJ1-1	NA	CATSRGQTNTEAFF
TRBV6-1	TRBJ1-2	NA	CASSEGTPLVNYGYTF
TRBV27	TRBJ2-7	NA	CASSITSNLNEQYF
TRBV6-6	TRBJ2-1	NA	CASSSGTNYNEQFF
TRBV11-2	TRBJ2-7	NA	CASSLATGKGPYEQYF
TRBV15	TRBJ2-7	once	CATSRGDRVYEQYF
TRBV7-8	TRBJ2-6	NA	CASSIKIMYGSGANVLTF
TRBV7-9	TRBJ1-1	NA	CASSLVGSQNTEAFF
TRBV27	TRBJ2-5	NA	CASSLGAGGRGETQYF
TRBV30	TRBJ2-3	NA	CAWSVGAGETDTQYF
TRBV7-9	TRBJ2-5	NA	CASSPPYTGGSETQYF
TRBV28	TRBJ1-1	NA	CASSFPGQYTEAFF
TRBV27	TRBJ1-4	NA	CASSEGPTNEKLFF
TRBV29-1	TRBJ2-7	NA	CSVSGTGYLEQYF
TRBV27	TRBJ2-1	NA	CASSYERGGNEQFF
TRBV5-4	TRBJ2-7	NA	CASSIRGYEQYF
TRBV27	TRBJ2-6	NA	CASSPAFGGSGANVLTF